The 9 T cell receptor beta chains reported below all come from one sample, sequenced in a study of cytomegalovirus exposure and HLA in healthy donors. PCR primers comprised 60 Vbeta and 13 Jbeta primers. The repertoire was sequenced with immunoSEQ multiplex PCR; TCRdb's copy has only in-frame clones and lacks some. Among approximately 150,000 clones listed, less than 80% were seen once. Sequencing used PBMCs. The receptors stem from a man in his forties or fifties in good health and CMV-seronegative.

CDR3: CASSFQGSVNNQPQHF. In nucleotides, the CDR3 is TGTGCCAGCAGCTTCCAGGGTTCGGTTAACAATCAGCCCCAGCATTTT. This rearrangement joins TRBV7-8 to TRBJ1-5, with D perhaps matching TRBD1 (5 bases). Germline CDR1 and CDR2: SGHVS and FQNEAQ. V gave up 3 bases and J gave up 3 bases, with 15 bases separating them. This CDR3 comprises 16 residues.

The rearrangement joins TRBV11-2 to TRBJ2-2; 8 bases line up with TRBD2. With V trimmed by 1 base and J by 3 bases, 7 bases remained unmatched. This CDR3 spans 17 amino acids. Per the germline V gene, CDR1 is SGHAT and CDR2 is FQNNGV. Written as DNA, the CDR3 is TGTGCCAGCAGCTTAGTTCACGGGGGGGCATACACCGGGGAGCTGTTTTTT. This codes for CASSLVHGGAYTGELFF.

V usage is TRBV19 and J usage is TRBJ1-4, with unresolved D. CDR3 length equals 12 residues. CDR1 is LNHDA, CDR2 SQIVND, per germline (reference sequence). Deletions cut 5 bases from V and 6 bases from J, with 7 bases between. The CDR3 sequence is CASSPRDEKLFF. In DNA, the CDR3 is TGTGCCAGTAGTCCCCGAGATGAAAAACTGTTTTTT.

The V gene is TRBV5-4, the J gene TRBJ1-2; TRBD1 agrees at 8 bases. The germline V gene has CDR1 SGHNT and CDR2 YYREEE (reference sequence). Trimming cost V 2 bases and J 8 bases; bases outside gene matches: 8. This CDR3 region has 14 residues. The DNA for the CDR3 is TGTGCCAGCAGCTTCCGGGACAGGTACTGGGGCTACACCTTC. It translates to CASSFRDRYWGYTF.

The chain joins TRBV9 to TRBJ2-6; D remains unclear. V was clipped by 2 bases and J by 4 bases, with 10 bases between them. Germline V lookup: CDR1 SGDLS, CDR2 YYNGEE. CDR3 size: 15 residues. This CDR3 reads CASSVGDGGANVLTF. CDR3 in DNA: TGTGCCAGCAGCGTTGGTGATGGCGGGGCCAACGTCCTGACTTTC.

This clone has more than one count but fewer than ten. The J gene is TRBJ2-1, the V gene TRBV28; TRBD2 aligns across 8 bases. V lost 5 bases and J lost 4; bases outside the gene matches: 10. The germline CDR1 and CDR2 sequences are MDHEN and SYDVKM. This CDR3 has 16 residues. Written as DNA, the CDR3 is TGTGCCAGCAGTCCACGCGCGGGGGGTTCTTACAATGAGCAGTTCTTC. It is translated as CASSPRAGGSYNEQFF.

The chain has TRBV28 and TRBJ1-1; D is undetermined. The CDR3 is 11 residues long. V dropped 9 bases and J dropped 1 base, with 6 bases sitting between them. Per the germline V gene, CDR1 is MDHEN and CDR2 is SYDVKM. CDR3 residues: CASQQNTEAFF. The CDR3 DNA sequence: TGTGCCAGTCAACAGAACACTGAAGCTTTCTTT.

The chain uses TRBV10-1 and TRBJ1-2, with D unresolved. V was shortened by 7 bases and J by 4 bases, with 10 bases between the two germline ends. From germline, CDR1 is WNHNN and CDR2 SYGVQD (reference sequence). The CDR3 runs 12 residues. CDR3 protein: CASIGNRYGYTF. DNA of the CDR3: TGCGCCAGCATTGGCAACCGCTATGGCTACACCTTC.

V gene TRBV7-8 combines with J gene TRBJ1-1; D remains unclear. The CDR3 runs to 11 residues. Germline V CDR1 and CDR2: SGHVS, FQNEAQ. V lost 1 base to trimming and J lost 7 bases, with 4 bases between them. The CDR3 DNA reads TGTGCCAGCAGCTTAGTAGATGAAGCTTTCTTT. It codes for CASSLVDEAFF.